One sample yielded the 29 T cell receptor beta chains listed below, sequenced in a study of tumor and adjacent non-tumor tissue in lung cancer. A modified ARM-PCR protocol with three rounds of nested PCR amplified TCRbeta. TCRdb itself ran the multiplex PCR reads through MiXCR, one entry per CDR3 protein. The sample shows 90,000 or so distinct CDR3 sequences, roughly three fifths of them seen only once. This sample's RNA came from whole unsorted tissue. Sequencing was performed on lung tumor tissue. All receptors come from a man aged 70-80 years with non-small cell lung cancer.

The sample holds a few counts of this clonotype. V gene TRBV9 combines with J gene TRBJ2-3; 8 bases are shared with TRBD1. The CDR3 runs 13 residues. CDR1 is SGDLS and CDR2 is YYNGEE in the germline V gene. The V and J ends lost 5 bases and 2 bases, in that order; junction bases with no gene match: 1. The CDR3 nucleotides read TGTGCCAGCAGGGGACAGGACACAGATACGCAGTATTTT. Its translation: CASRGQDTDTQYF.

This clonotype was seen only a few times. A read error is possible here, since a much larger clone lies one base away. The chain has TRBV6-5 and TRBJ2-4, with D perhaps TRBD1 or TRBD2 (7 bases each). Trimming left V 10 bases short and J 6 bases short, with 13 bases between. This CDR3 spans 12 amino acids. CDR1 is MNHEY and CDR2 is SVGAGI in the germline V gene. CDR3 DNA: TGTGCCACCCGGGGGGACAGAAACATTCAGTACTTC. Protein: CATRGDRNIQYF.

The V and J genes are TRBV28 and TRBJ2-1; D may be TRBD1 or TRBD2 (5 bases each). Germline-derived CDR1 and CDR2 are MDHEN and SYDVKM. This CDR3 is built from 15 residues. V was cut by 6 bases and J by 6 bases, with 18 bases left in between. CDR3 bases: TGTGCCAGCAGCCGGGGACGGACCCTCCTCAATGAGCAGTTCTTC. Amino acids: CASSRGRTLLNEQFF. The full variable domain, its missing parts supplied by reference TRBV28 and TRBJ2-1, is DVKVTQSSRYLVKRTGEKVFLECVQDMDHENMFWYRQDPGLGLRLIYFSYDVKMKEKGDIPEGYSVSREKKERFSLILESASTNQTSMYLCASSRGRTLLNEQFFGPGTRLTVL.

For this clonotype: At one end, the junction sequence differs from germline, possibly due to a read error. The chain links TRBV12-3 or TRBV12-4 to TRBJ2-7, with 9 bases fitting TRBD2. The CDR3 consists of 15 residues. The CDR3 DNA follows: TGTGCCAGTAGTTCAGTGCCTAGCGGGGCCTACGAGCAGTACTTC. Translation gives CASSSVPSGAYEQYF.

This clonotype was detected once. The J gene is TRBJ2-1, the V gene TRBV5-1; 8 bases match TRBD2. Germline CDR1 SGHRS, CDR2 YFSETQ. This CDR3 contains 15 residues. Losses at the gene ends were 4 bases for V and 8 bases for J; bases not matched to a gene: 11. The CDR3 coding sequence is TGCGCCAGCAGCCCCGAGACTAGCGAGGCCGATGAGCAGTTCTTC. Translating gives CASSPETSEADEQFF. Variable domain in full (rest from reference TRBV5-1 and TRBJ2-1): KAGVTQTPRYLIKTRGQQVTLSCSPISGHRSVSWYQQTPGQGLQFLFEYFSETQRNKGNFPGRFSGRQFSNSRSEMNVSTLELGDSALYLCASSPETSEADEQFFGPGTRLTVL.

A remark on this clonotype: This could be a read error, since a much larger clone is one nucleotide away. The chain employs TRBV7-9 and TRBJ2-1; TRBD2 agrees at 9 bases. Germline V gene data show CDR1 as SEHNR and CDR2 as FQNEAQ (reference sequence). Losses at the gene ends were 5 bases for V and 8 bases for J; bases not matched to a gene: 10. The CDR3 is 15 amino acids. CDR3 protein: CASSVGTSWGDEQFF. CDR3 DNA: TGTGCCAGCAGCGTCGGGACTAGCTGGGGAGATGAGCAGTTCTTC.

About this clonotype: Mismatch with germline at one junction end may stem from a read error. This chain joins TRBV28 and TRBJ2-1, with TRBD2 matching 9 bases. This CDR3 comprises 12 residues. In germline, CDR1 is MDHEN, CDR2 SYDVKM. CDR3 DNA: TGTACCAGCACTAGCGGGTACAATGAGCAGTTCTTC. Translated, it gives CTSTSGYNEQFF. Together with reference TRBV28 and TRBJ2-1, the CDR3 gives the full variable domain: DVKVTQSSRYLVKRTGEKVFLECVQDMDHENMFWYRQDPGLGLRLIYFSYDVKMKEKGDIPEGYSVSREKKERFSLILESASTNQTSMYLCTSTSGYNEQFFGPGTRLTVL.

Concerning this clonotype: A much bigger clone sits one base away, suggesting this may be a read error. The CDR3 is CASSSKKGQGVNKQYF. DNA for the CDR3: TGTGCCAGCAGCTCAAAGAAAGGACAGGGTGTCAACAAGCAGTACTTC. V and J are TRBV5-4 and TRBJ2-7; 8 bases fit TRBD1. Per germline, CDR1 SGHNT and CDR2 YYREEE (reference sequence). V lost 3 bases and J lost 8; bases outside the gene matches: 16. The CDR3 runs to 16 residues. Using reference TRBV5-4 and TRBJ2-7 for the parts outside the CDR3, the full variable domain is ETGVTQSPTHLIKTRGQQVTLRCSSQSGHNTVSWYQQALGQGPQFIFQYYREEENGRGNFPPRFSGLQFPNYSSELNVNALELDDSALYLCASSSKKGQGVNKQYFGPGTRLTVT.

On this clonotype itself: Mismatch with germline at one junction end may stem from a read error. The CDR3 sequence: CSSSVGRVIGEQSF. CDR3 coding DNA: TGTTCCAGCAGCGTCGGCAGAGTGATCGGTGAGCAGTCCTTC. This chain connects TRBV11-1 to TRBJ2-1, with D uncertain. Germline CDR1 reads SGHAT; CDR2 reads FQDESV (reference sequence). This CDR3 comprises 14 residues.

About this clonotype: A much larger clone differs by one base, so this may be a read error. The V and J genes are TRBV29-1 and TRBJ2-3; possible D gene TRBD1, 5 bases. The length of the CDR3 is 14 residues. CDR1 SQVTM and CDR2 ANQGSEA come from the germline V gene. CDR3 DNA sequence: TGCAGCGTCTCCCTTCTGGGAAACACAGGTACGCAGTATTTT. The encoded protein is CSVSLLGNTGTQYF.

This clonotype was observed a few times. A much larger clone differs from this one at a single base, so this may be a read error. The genes are TRBV5-4 and TRBJ2-3; 8 bases align to TRBD1. This CDR3 comprises 15 residues. Germline lookup yields CDR1 SGHNT and CDR2 YYREEE (reference sequence). The CDR3 protein is CASSDRQGKTDTQNF. The DNA of the CDR3 is TGTGCCAGCAGCGACAGACAGGGGAAGACAGATACGCAGAATTTT.

Concerning this clonotype itself: Given a much more abundant clone one base away, this may be a read error. The chain has TRBV20-1 and TRBJ2-5, with unresolved D. The CDR3 has 11 residues. The germline V gene has CDR1 DFQATT and CDR2 SNEGSKA (reference sequence). CDR3 amino acids: CSAVNGQTHYF. The DNA of the CDR3 is TGCAGTGCCGTGAACGGGCAGACCCACTACTTC.

There are many counts of this clonotype. This chain uses TRBV4-2 with TRBJ2-1; D is unclear. Trimming took off 0 bases at V and 6 bases at J, with 15 bases between the two ends. The CDR3 contains 16 residues. Germline V gives CDR1 LGHNA, CDR2 YNFKEQ. This chain's CDR3 is CASSQEAAYPLNEQFF. CDR3 nucleotide sequence: TGTGCCAGCAGCCAAGAGGCAGCTTACCCCCTCAATGAGCAGTTCTTC.

The chain couples TRBV20-1 to TRBJ2-5; TRBD1 agrees at 10 bases. The CDR3 covers 15 residues. Per germline, CDR1 DFQATT and CDR2 SNEGSKA (reference sequence). J was trimmed by 5 bases and V by 0 bases; bases with no gene match: 6. As DNA, the CDR3 is TGCAGTGCTAGAGACCCGACAGGGGGCTTGGAGACCCAGTACTTC. Encoded protein: CSARDPTGGLETQYF.

In the case of this clonotype: No DNA is shown, since the ends of the CDR3 on it are uncertain; the CDR3 is the one TCRdb lists. The chain recombines TRBV4-2 with TRBJ2-2. CDR1 and CDR2 from the germline V gene are LGHNA and YNFKEQ. The CDR3 numbers 13 amino acids, ends counted. The CDR3 reads CASSPKGSGSCFF.

This clonotype was recorded once. This chain connects TRBV11-1 to TRBJ1-1; D is possibly TRBD1 (5 bases). Trimming removed 10 bases at V and 3 bases at J, with 21 bases between. Germline V gene sequence: CDR1 SGHAT, CDR2 FQDESV (reference sequence). The CDR3 extends over 15 amino acids. The CDR3 DNA reads as TGTGCCAACACCCCATGGGGGATTAGAGACACTGAAGCTTTCTTT. Its translation: CANTPWGIRDTEAFF.

This clonotype was counted ten times or more. As the CDR3 is not closed by the conserved phenylalanine or tryptophan, this likely results from a read error. The chain couples TRBV6-2 or TRBV6-3 to TRBJ2-7; tentative D call: TRBD2 (5 bases). CDR3 size: 15 residues. Germline V gene sequence: CDR1 MNHEY, CDR2 SVGEGT. Trimming removed 4 bases at V and 4 bases at J, with 17 bases between. The CDR3 DNA sequence: TGTGCCAGCAGTTCAGCCGGGTTCGGGGATTACGAGCAGTACCTC. Translation gives CASSSAGFGDYEQYL.

With respect to this clonotype: One end of the junction fails to match germline, which may point to a read error. The chain couples TRBV29-1 to TRBJ2-7; perhaps TRBD2 as D (5 bases). This CDR3 region has 14 residues. Germline lookup yields CDR1 SQVTM and CDR2 ANQGSEA. The CDR3 DNA reads as TGCAGCGTTGAGTCTAAGGGAATTGGTAGCGAGCAGCACTTC. Translation: CSVESKGIGSEQHF.

The sample holds many counts of this clonotype. The chain combines TRBV6-5 with TRBJ1-5, with D unresolved. Trimming stripped 2 bases from V and 5 bases from J, with 13 bases between. The CDR3 extends over 15 amino acids. CDR1 and CDR2 from the germline V gene are MNHEY and SVGAGI. CDR3 protein: CASSYGPRRDQPQHF. The CDR3 DNA is TGTGCCAGCAGTTACGGTCCGCGAAGGGATCAGCCCCAGCATTTT.

This clonotype was counted at least ten times. The genes are TRBV10-3 and TRBJ2-7, with D maybe TRBD1 (5 bases). The V end lost 5 bases, the J end lost 5 bases, and 16 bases lay between the germline ends. The germline V gene encodes CDR1 ENHRY and CDR2 SYGVKD. This CDR3 has 14 residues. The CDR3 nucleotides read TGTGCCATCAGTTCGGCACAGGCATCACACGAGCAGTACTTC. Translating gives CAISSAQASHEQYF.

The table lists this clonotype with many counts. The chain employs TRBV28 and TRBJ2-5; 8 bases are shared with TRBD2. V lost 7 bases and J lost 5; bases outside the gene matches: 12. The CDR3 spans 15 residues. The V gene's germline CDR1 is MDHEN and CDR2 SYDVKM. CDR3 loop: CASNSGTPGGETQYF. CDR3 nucleotides: TGTGCCAGCAACTCCGGGACACCGGGGGGGGAGACCCAGTACTTC.

Points on this clonotype: Without the conserved terminal phenylalanine or tryptophan, this CDR3 likely stems from a read error. The chain recombines TRBV2 with TRBJ2-1; 7 bases match TRBD2. Trimming took 3 bases from V and 2 from J; bases not matched to a gene: 4. The CDR3 totals 15 residues. Germline-derived CDR1 and CDR2 are SNHLY and FYNNEI. CDR3 loop: CASSDRGGPYNEQFL. The CDR3 region has the DNA TGTGCCAGCAGTGATCGCGGGGGACCCTACAATGAGCAGTTCTTG.

This clonotype was observed a handful of times. The chain carries TRBV6-4 and TRBJ2-2; D gene unclear. V was cut by 2 bases and J by 3 bases, with 7 bases left in between. The CDR3 is made up of 14 amino acids. CDR1 is MRHNA, CDR2 SNTAGT, per germline. CDR3: CASSDEKDTGELFF. In DNA, the CDR3 is TGTGCCAGCAGTGACGAGAAGGACACCGGGGAGCTGTTTTTT.

Concerning this clonotype itself: The junction shows a germline mismatch at one end, possibly a read error. The rearrangement joins TRBV4-1 to TRBJ2-7; tentative D call: TRBD2 (5 bases). In germline, CDR1 is MGHRA, CDR2 YSYEKL. The CDR3 length is 16 residues. CDR3 residues: CVSSQDQVACYYEQYF. CDR3 sequence (DNA): TGCGTCAGCAGCCAAGATCAGGTAGCGTGCTACTACGAGCAGTACTTC.

In its sample, this clonotype was seen many times. This chain joins TRBV6-5 and TRBJ1-4, with D perhaps TRBD1 (6 bases). Germline CDR1 MNHEY, CDR2 SVGAGI. The CDR3 loop spans 16 amino acids. With 2 bases removed from V and 0 bases from J, the gap between germline ends came to 10 bases. The CDR3 nucleotides read TGTGCCAGCAGTTACGCAGCAGGGGCAACTAATGAAAAACTGTTTTTT. Its protein is CASSYAAGATNEKLFF.

Turning to this clonotype: A read error may account for a junction end that differs from germline. The gene calls are TRBV5-1 and TRBJ2-3; no clear D. CDR1 SGHRS and CDR2 YFSETQ come from the germline V gene. CDR3 length: 12 amino acids. CDR3 residues: CASSVGTDMQYF. In DNA form, the CDR3 reads TGCGCCAGCAGCGTGGGCACAGATATGCAGTATTTT.

This clonotype occurred a few times. The rearrangement joins TRBV20-1 to TRBJ2-3, with a possible D match to TRBD1 (5 bases). CDR3 size: 14 residues. Germline values: CDR1 DFQATT, CDR2 SNEGSKA (reference sequence). Trimming removed 8 bases from V and 2 bases from J, with 17 bases in between. The CDR3 protein is CSSKRQGITDTQYF. In nucleotides, the CDR3 is TGCAGTTCAAAAAGGCAGGGAATCACAGATACGCAGTATTTT.

This sequence joins TRBV24-1 and TRBJ2-2; D gene unclear. V was pared by 0 bases and J by 5 bases, with 9 bases between. This CDR3 has 15 amino acids. CDR1 KGHDR and CDR2 SFDVKD come from the germline V gene. The CDR3 DNA sequence: TGTGCCACCAGTGATTTGAGCCCAAAAACCGGGGAGCTGTTTTTT. This translates into CATSDLSPKTGELFF.

This clonotype has ten or more counts. The gene calls are TRBV5-1 and TRBJ2-2; TRBD1 agrees at 10 bases. Germline CDR1 SGHRS, CDR2 YFSETQ. The CDR3 covers 15 residues. V shed 5 bases and J 5 bases; nucleotides not matched to a gene: 6. Written as DNA, the CDR3 is TGCGCCAGCAGGTCGGGACAGGGGAGGACCGGGGAGCTGTTTTTT. Translated, it gives CASRSGQGRTGELFF.